This TCR beta chain was retrieved from a study of cytomegalovirus exposure and HLA in healthy donors. Whole-study results and caveats: The analysis excluded some indistinguishable V segments, including TRBV6-2 and TRBV6-3.

This clone was counted between two and nine times. Its antigen is unidentified. Germline lookup yields CDR1 LGHNA and CDR2 YNFKEQ. The CDR3 has 15 residues. The J segment lost 3 bases and the V segment lost 4 bases, leaving 1 base of the junction unmatched. PCR employed 60 Vbeta and 13 Jbeta primers. Data came from immunoSEQ multiplex PCR; TCRdb stores just in-frame clones and leaves some out. Found here are some 120,000 clones, approximately 75% of them singletons; the top ten hold 3% to 4%. Sequenced material: PBMCs. This receptor was obtained from a man aged 25 to 45 in good health and CMV-seronegative. The J gene is TRBJ2-2, the V gene TRBV4-2, with TRBD1 identical over 11 bases. The chain's CDR3 is CASSLGQGDTGELFF. CDR3 nucleotide sequence: TGTGCCAGCAGCCTGGGACAGGGGGACACCGGGGAGCTGTTTTTT.